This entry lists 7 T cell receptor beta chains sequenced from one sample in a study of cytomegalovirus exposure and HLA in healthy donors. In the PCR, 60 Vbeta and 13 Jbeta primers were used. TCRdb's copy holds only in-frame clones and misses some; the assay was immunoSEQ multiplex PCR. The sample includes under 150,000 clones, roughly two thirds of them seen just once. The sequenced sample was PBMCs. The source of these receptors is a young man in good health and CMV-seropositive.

CDR3 amino acids: CASSTGPYNSPLHF. The DNA of the CDR3 is TGTGCCAGCAGCACAGGTCCCTATAATTCACCCCTCCACTTT. This chain joins TRBV6-1 and TRBJ1-6; perhaps TRBD1 as D (5 bases). CDR3 length: 14 amino acids. Germline CDR1 is MNHNS and CDR2 is SASEGT. V shed 6 bases and J shed 2 bases, with 8 bases lying between them.

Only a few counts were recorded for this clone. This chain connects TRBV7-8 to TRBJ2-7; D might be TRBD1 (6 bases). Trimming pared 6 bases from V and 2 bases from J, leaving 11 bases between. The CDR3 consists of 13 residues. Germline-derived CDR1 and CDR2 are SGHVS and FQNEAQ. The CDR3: CASRQGPAYEQYF. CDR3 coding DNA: TGTGCCAGCAGACAGGGACCAGCCTACGAGCAGTACTTC.

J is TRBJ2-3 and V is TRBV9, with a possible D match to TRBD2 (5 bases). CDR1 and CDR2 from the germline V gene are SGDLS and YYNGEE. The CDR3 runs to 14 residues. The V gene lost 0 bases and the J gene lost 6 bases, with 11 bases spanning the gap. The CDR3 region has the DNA TGTGCCAGCAGCGTAGACATTGGCGGGGATACGCAGTATTTT. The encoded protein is CASSVDIGGDTQYF.

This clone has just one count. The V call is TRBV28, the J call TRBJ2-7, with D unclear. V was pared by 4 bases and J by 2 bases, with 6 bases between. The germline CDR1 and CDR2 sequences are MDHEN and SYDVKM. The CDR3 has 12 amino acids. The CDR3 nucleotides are TGTGCCAGCAGTTCGGGTCCCTACGAGCAGTACTTC. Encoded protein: CASSSGPYEQYF.

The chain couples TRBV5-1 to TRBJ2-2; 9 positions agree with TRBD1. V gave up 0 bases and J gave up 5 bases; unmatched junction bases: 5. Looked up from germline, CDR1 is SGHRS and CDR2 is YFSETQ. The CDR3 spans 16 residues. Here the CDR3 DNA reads TGCGCCAGCAGCTTGGTGGGACAGGGACTTACCGGGGAGCTGTTTTTT. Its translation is CASSLVGQGLTGELFF.

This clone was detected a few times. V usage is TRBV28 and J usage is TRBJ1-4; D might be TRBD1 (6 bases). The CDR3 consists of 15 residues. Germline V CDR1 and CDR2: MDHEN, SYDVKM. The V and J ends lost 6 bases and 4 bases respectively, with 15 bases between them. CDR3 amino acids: CASSPVTGINEKLFF. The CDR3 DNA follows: TGTGCCAGCAGCCCCGTCACAGGGATTAATGAAAAACTGTTTTTT.

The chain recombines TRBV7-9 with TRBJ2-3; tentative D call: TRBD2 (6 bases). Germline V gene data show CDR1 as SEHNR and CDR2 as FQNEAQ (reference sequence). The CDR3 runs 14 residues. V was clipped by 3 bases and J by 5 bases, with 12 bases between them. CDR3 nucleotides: TGTGCCAGCAGCTTCGGGGGTTTTGGAGATACGCAGTATTTT. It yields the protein CASSFGGFGDTQYF.